This TCR beta chain comes out of a study of blood T cell repertoires in COVID-19. Background on the study: Researchers got acute and convalescent COVID-19 samples from the United States, Italy and Spain. The analysed material was cDNA or gDNA that came from T cells, B-cell-depleted T cells, or PBMCs.

In the authors' workflow: Amplifying reference gene primers gave estimates of nucleated cell counts. Generated by immunoSEQ multiplex PCR, the TCRdb table keeps only in-frame clones and is missing some. V and J calls and clone size are those listed in that table; D and trimming were worked out from the DNA. The sample includes some 300,000 clones, more than 70% seen only once; the top ten take 6.9%. Trimming took 2 bases from V and 2 from J, leaving 7 bases between them. The CDR3 extends over 13 amino acids. From germline, CDR1 is SGHNT and CDR2 YENEEA. The sequence derives from a woman younger than 45 who had recovered from COVID-19. The material sequenced was peripheral blood. The rearrangement uses TRBV11-3 and TRBJ2-7; D might be TRBD2 (5 bases). In nucleotides, the CDR3 is TGTGCCAGCAGCTTAATCGGGACCTACGAGCAGTACTTC. Translated: CASSLIGTYEQYF.